These 28 T cell receptor beta chains originate from one sample sequenced in a study of technical replicates of blood from several donors. The protocol was immunoSEQ multiplex PCR, while the TCRdb copy is restricted to in-frame clones and leaves out a portion. The profile shows tens of thousands of clones, roughly 96% of them singletons. Input material: T cells isolated from PBMCs. The receptors were sampled from a human donor in good health.

V usage is TRBV5-4 and J usage is TRBJ1-3; 9 bases match TRBD1. CDR1 is SGHNT, CDR2 YYREEE, per germline (reference sequence). CDR3 length: 16 residues. J gave up 3 bases and V 5 bases, and 9 bases lay outside the gene matches. The CDR3: CASRPDRGVGGNTIYF. DNA of the CDR3: TGTGCCAGCAGGCCGGACAGGGGTGTCGGTGGAAACACCATATATTTT.

CDR3 residues: CASIPGQGVTGELFF. CDR3 bases: TGTGCCAGCATTCCGGGACAGGGGGTCACCGGGGAGCTGTTTTTT. The genes are TRBV6-6 and TRBJ2-2; 11 nucleotides match TRBD1. J gave up 4 bases and V 7 bases, and 5 bases lay outside the gene matches. From germline, CDR1 is MNHNY and CDR2 SVGAGI (reference sequence). The CDR3 is made up of 15 amino acids.

In its sample, this clone was seen once. CDR3 coding DNA: TGTGCCAGCAGTCTCTTGGGGCACTCTGGAAACACCATATATTTT. It translates to CASSLLGHSGNTIYF. This chain uses TRBV2 with TRBJ1-3, with D possibly matching TRBD1 (5 bases). Trimming took off 5 bases at V and 0 bases at J, with 11 bases between the two ends. Germline-derived CDR1 and CDR2 are SNHLY and FYNNEI. CDR3 size: 15 residues.

V gene TRBV28 combines with J gene TRBJ1-5, with a weak D call TRBD1 (6 bases). The CDR3 covers 12 residues. V was trimmed by 10 bases and J by 3 bases, leaving 10 bases between them. Germline CDR1 is MDHEN and CDR2 is SYDVKM. CDR3 region: CATYRANQPQHF. The CDR3 DNA reads TGTGCCACATACAGGGCCAATCAGCCCCAGCATTTT.

The chain couples TRBV6-5 to TRBJ2-7, with 7 bases aligning to TRBD1. Looked up from germline, CDR1 is MNHEY and CDR2 is SVGAGI. V dropped 6 bases and J dropped 0; count of bases not matched to a gene: 5. The CDR3 covers 14 residues. The CDR3 coding sequence is TGTGCCAGCAGACATCGGGACAGCTCCTACGAGCAGTACTTC. It codes for CASRHRDSSYEQYF.

The V gene is TRBV19, the J gene TRBJ2-6, with D perhaps TRBD1 (6 bases). V was pared by 9 bases and J by 2 bases, with 11 bases between. The CDR3 is 14 amino acids. CDR1 and CDR2 from the germline V gene are LNHDA and SQIVND (reference sequence). The CDR3 nucleotides are TGTGCCAGCATCCACAGGGCTGGGGCCAACGTCCTGACTTTC. Its protein is CASIHRAGANVLTF.

J is TRBJ2-6 and V is TRBV5-1, with 8 bases aligning to TRBD1. Germline lookup yields CDR1 SGHRS and CDR2 YFSETQ. The ends lost 4 bases at V and 2 bases at J; junction bases unmatched: 2. There are 15 residues in the CDR3. CDR3 DNA: TGCGCCAGCAGCATGGACAGGGCTGGGGCCAACGTCCTGACTTTC. Protein: CASSMDRAGANVLTF. Based on the CDR3 plus reference TRBV5-1 and TRBJ2-6, the full variable domain is KAGVTQTPRYLIKTRGQQVTLSCSPISGHRSVSWYQQTPGQGLQFLFEYFSETQRNKGNFPGRFSGRQFSNSRSEMNVSTLELGDSALYLCASSMDRAGANVLTFGAGSRLTVL.

J is TRBJ2-7 and V is TRBV10-3; 7 nucleotides agree with TRBD1. This CDR3 region has 15 residues. Trimming cost V 6 bases and J 0 bases; bases outside gene matches: 8. CDR1 is ENHRY, CDR2 SYGVKD, per germline. DNA of the CDR3: TGTGCCATCAGCGAAGACAGGGTCCACTCCTACGAGCAGTACTTC. Its translation is CAISEDRVHSYEQYF.

The chain's CDR3 is CASSVLAGSYEQYF. As DNA, the CDR3 is TGTGCCAGCAGCGTGTTAGCGGGATCTTACGAGCAGTACTTC. The chain recombines TRBV9 with TRBJ2-7, with 8 bases lining up with TRBD2. V lost 2 bases to trimming and J lost 4 bases; unmatched junction nucleotides: 5. The germline V gene has CDR1 SGDLS and CDR2 YYNGEE. This CDR3 has 14 residues.

V gene TRBV2 combines with J gene TRBJ1-5; 7 bases agree with TRBD1. The V gene end was trimmed by 7 bases and the J gene end by 6 bases; junction bases not matched to a gene: 9. Germline assignment: CDR1 SNHLY and CDR2 FYNNEI. The CDR3 is made up of 14 amino acids. CDR3 amino acids: CASTTTGTGQPQHF. The CDR3 nucleotides are TGTGCCAGCACCACGACAGGGACCGGTCAGCCCCAGCATTTT.

V and J are TRBV2 and TRBJ2-7, with TRBD1 as a possible D gene (6 bases). This CDR3 comprises 15 residues. Germline CDR1 is SNHLY and CDR2 is FYNNEI. The V end was cut by 5 bases, the J end by 0 bases, with 14 bases between. The CDR3 reads CASSPDRLVSYEQYF. The CDR3 region has the DNA TGTGCCAGCAGTCCCGACAGGCTAGTCTCCTACGAGCAGTACTTC.

The chain combines TRBV29-1 with TRBJ2-5; 9 bases agree with TRBD1. Trimming at V came to 6 bases and at J to 3 bases, leaving 14 bases not matched to a gene. CDR1 is SQVTM and CDR2 is ANQGSEA in the germline V gene. The CDR3 is 16 residues long. The CDR3 region has the DNA TGCAGCGTAGAACCGGGACAGGGTTTTTGGGAAGAGACCCAGTACTTC. Protein product: CSVEPGQGFWEETQYF.

The gene calls are TRBV7-9 and TRBJ2-7, with 12 bases that match TRBD1. CDR3 size: 19 residues. Losses at the gene ends were 3 bases for V and 2 bases for J; bases not matched to a gene: 14. CDR1 is SEHNR, CDR2 FQNEAQ, per germline (reference sequence). This chain's CDR3 is CASSFPPGQGASPTYEQYF. As DNA, the CDR3 is TGTGCCAGCAGCTTTCCGCCGGGACAGGGGGCCTCACCTACCTACGAGCAGTACTTC.

The chain links TRBV29-1 to TRBJ1-6; D gene ambiguous. Germline V gene sequence: CDR1 SQVTM, CDR2 ANQGSEA. This CDR3 is built from 15 residues. The V and J ends lost 4 bases and 0 bases respectively, with 10 bases between them. The CDR3 region is CSVAESRSYNSPLHF. The CDR3 coding sequence is TGCAGCGTTGCGGAGAGCCGCTCCTATAATTCACCCCTCCACTTT.

The V call is TRBV6-5, the J call TRBJ2-7; 8 nucleotides match TRBD1. Trimming at V came to 5 bases and at J to 3 bases, leaving 6 bases not matched to a gene. Germline V CDR1 and CDR2: MNHEY, SVGAGI. CDR3 length equals 14 residues. CDR3 protein: CASSRHGQGYEQYF. CDR3 nucleotide sequence: TGTGCCAGCAGTCGCCACGGACAGGGCTACGAGCAGTACTTC.

This clone was recorded only once. This chain connects TRBV15 to TRBJ2-7, with a tentative D call TRBD1 (6 bases). V was cut by 6 bases and J by 1 base, with 22 bases left in between. This CDR3 spans 17 amino acids. The germline V gene encodes CDR1 LNHNV and CDR2 YYDKDF (reference sequence). The CDR3 nucleotides read TGTGCCACCAGAAAAACGACAGGCCCCGATTTATCCTACGAGCAGTACTTC. Protein sequence: CATRKTTGPDLSYEQYF. The full variable domain, completed using reference TRBV15 and TRBJ2-7, is DAMVIQNPRYQVTQFGKPVTLSCSQTLNHNVMYWYQQKSSQAPKLLFHYYDKDFNNEADTPDNFQSRRPNTSFCFLDIRSPGLGDTAMYLCATRKTTGPDLSYEQYFGPGTRLTVT.

The chain couples TRBV5-4 to TRBJ2-7; 8 nucleotides match TRBD2. There are 15 residues in the CDR3. V shed 4 bases, J shed 6 bases, and the junction held 12 bases outside the gene matches. The V gene's germline CDR1 is SGHNT and CDR2 YYREEE (reference sequence). Here the CDR3 DNA reads TGTGCCAGCAGCAAGGGACTAGACCTACTACCCGAGCAGTACTTC. It translates to CASSKGLDLLPEQYF.

The chain carries TRBV4-1 and TRBJ2-7; D is uncertain. This CDR3 has 13 residues. Trimming cost V 1 base and J 7 bases, with 11 bases left between them. Germline loops: CDR1 MGHRA, CDR2 YSYEKL. For the CDR3, the DNA is TGCGCCAGCAGCCAAGGTGAGACGGAGGAGCAGTACTTC. Protein product: CASSQGETEEQYF.

The rearrangement joins TRBV19 to TRBJ2-5, with 7 bases lining up with TRBD1. V was clipped by 5 bases and J by 1 base; unmatched bases: 13. The CDR3 is 17 amino acids. The germline V gene has CDR1 LNHDA and CDR2 SQIVND (reference sequence). This CDR3 is CASSRSPGQNLQETQYF. The CDR3 DNA sequence: TGTGCCAGTAGTCGCTCCCCGGGACAGAATCTCCAAGAGACCCAGTACTTC. The variable domain in full, with the rest retrieved from reference TRBV19 and TRBJ2-5, is DGGITQSPKYLFRKEGQNVTLSCEQNLNHDAMYWYRQDPGQGLRLIYYSQIVNDFQKGDIAEGYSVSREKKESFPLTVTSAQKNPTAFYLCASSRSPGQNLQETQYFGPGTRLLVL.

This sequence joins TRBV27 and TRBJ2-7; TRBD1 agrees at 8 bases. Germline V gene lookup returns CDR1 MNHEY and CDR2 SMNVEV (reference sequence). The CDR3 is made up of 13 amino acids. With 7 bases clipped from V and 2 bases from J, the junction kept 4 bases outside the gene matches. CDR3 DNA sequence: TGTGCCAGCACCAGGGGGCCTACCTACGAGCAGTACTTC. Translated: CASTRGPTYEQYF.

The chain couples TRBV30 to TRBJ1-1; D uncertain. Trimming took 3 bases from V and 1 from J, leaving 15 bases between them. The CDR3 spans 15 residues. Germline lookup yields CDR1 GTSNPN and CDR2 SVGIG (reference sequence). CDR3 DNA sequence: TGTGCCTGGAGCTTCGGGAGCAATCCGAACACTGAAGCTTTCTTT. Protein product: CAWSFGSNPNTEAFF.

This clone was detected only once. J is TRBJ2-7 and V is TRBV7-9, with a tentative D call TRBD2 (6 bases). Trimming stripped 1 base from V and 7 bases from J, with 20 bases between. This CDR3 comprises 16 residues. Germline values: CDR1 SEHNR, CDR2 FQNEAQ (reference sequence). CDR3 in DNA: TGTGCCAGCAGCTTAGAGGGGACTGGAAGGGCCGGGGAGCAGTACTTC. This encodes CASSLEGTGRAGEQYF.

The chain recombines TRBV28 with TRBJ1-5; weak D call: TRBD1 (5 bases). The CDR3 totals 15 residues. The ends were cut back, 6 bases at V and 2 bases at J, with 14 bases in the middle. CDR1 and CDR2 (germline): MDHEN, SYDVKM. The CDR3 coding sequence is TGTGCCAGCAGCCCGGGGGGGGTGGGCAATCAGCCCCAGCATTTT. Translation gives CASSPGGVGNQPQHF. Combining the CDR3 with reference TRBV28 and TRBJ1-5 gives the whole variable domain DVKVTQSSRYLVKRTGEKVFLECVQDMDHENMFWYRQDPGLGLRLIYFSYDVKMKEKGDIPEGYSVSREKKERFSLILESASTNQTSMYLCASSPGGVGNQPQHFGDGTRLSIL.

The chain combines TRBV7-8 with TRBJ2-5; TRBD1 aligns across 8 bases. The germline V gene encodes CDR1 SGHVS and CDR2 FQNEAQ. There are 14 residues in the CDR3. V lost 5 bases to trimming and J lost 1 base; unmatched junction nucleotides: 3. CDR3 bases: TGTGCCAGCAGCCCTGGGACAGGCCAAGAGACCCAGTACTTC. Its protein is CASSPGTGQETQYF.

The rearrangement joins TRBV5-4 to TRBJ1-1; D is ambiguous. V was pared by 5 bases and J by 0 bases, with 14 bases between. This CDR3 contains 15 residues. Per the germline V gene, CDR1 is SGHNT and CDR2 is YYREEE (reference sequence). This CDR3 is CASRRGREMNTEAFF. CDR3 in DNA: TGTGCCAGCAGACGCGGACGGGAGATGAACACTGAAGCTTTCTTT.

The chain has TRBV5-1 and TRBJ2-3; TRBD2 matches 15 bases. The V and J ends lost 1 base and 4 bases, in that order; junction bases with no gene match: 7. Germline V gene data show CDR1 as SGHRS and CDR2 as YFSETQ. The CDR3 spans 18 residues. CDR3 coding DNA: TGCGCCAGCAGCTTGTCGTGGACTAGCGGGGGGGCTGCAGATACGCAGTATTTT. Translated, it gives CASSLSWTSGGAADTQYF.

This chain links TRBV13 with TRBJ1-1, with TRBD1 identical over 10 bases. V dropped 4 bases and J dropped 4; count of bases not matched to a gene: 6. The CDR3 contains 15 residues. CDR1 is PRHDT, CDR2 FYEKMQ, per germline (reference sequence). The CDR3 here is CASSSGTGVSTEAFF. The CDR3 coding sequence is TGTGCCAGCAGCTCCGGGACAGGGGTTAGCACTGAAGCTTTCTTT.

The V call is TRBV9, the J call TRBJ2-2; tentative D call: TRBD2 (6 bases). Between the trimmed V and J ends, which lost 0 bases and 2 bases, there was a span of 11 bases. This CDR3 comprises 16 residues. Germline V gene lookup returns CDR1 SGDLS and CDR2 YYNGEE. The CDR3 coding sequence is TGTGCCAGCAGCGTAGGGCGGGACGCAAACACCGGGGAGCTGTTTTTT. Its protein is CASSVGRDANTGELFF.